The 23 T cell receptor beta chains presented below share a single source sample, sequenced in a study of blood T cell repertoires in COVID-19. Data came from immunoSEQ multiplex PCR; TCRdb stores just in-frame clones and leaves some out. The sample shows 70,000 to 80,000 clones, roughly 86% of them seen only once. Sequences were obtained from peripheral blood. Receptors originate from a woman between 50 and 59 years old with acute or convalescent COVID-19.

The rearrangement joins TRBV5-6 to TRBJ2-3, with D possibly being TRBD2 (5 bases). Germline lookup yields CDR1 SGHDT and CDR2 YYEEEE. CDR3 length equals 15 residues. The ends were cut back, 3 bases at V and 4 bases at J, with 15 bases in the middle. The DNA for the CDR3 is TGTGCCAGCAGCTCGGCGGGTGGGCAGGCAGATACGCAGTATTTT. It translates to CASSSAGGQADTQYF.

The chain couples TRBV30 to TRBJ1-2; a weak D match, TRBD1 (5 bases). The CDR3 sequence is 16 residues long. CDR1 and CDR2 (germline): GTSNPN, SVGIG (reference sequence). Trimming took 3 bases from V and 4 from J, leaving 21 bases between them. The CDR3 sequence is CAWSPSGSGFVYGYTF. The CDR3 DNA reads TGTGCCTGGAGCCCATCCGGGTCAGGGTTTGTCTATGGCTACACCTTC. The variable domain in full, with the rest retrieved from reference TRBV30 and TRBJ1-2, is SQTIHQWPATLVQPVGSPLSLECTVEGTSNPNLYWYRQAAGRGLQLLFYSVGIGQISSEVPQNLSASRPQDRQFILSSKKLLLSDSGFYLCAWSPSGSGFVYGYTFGSGTRLTVV.

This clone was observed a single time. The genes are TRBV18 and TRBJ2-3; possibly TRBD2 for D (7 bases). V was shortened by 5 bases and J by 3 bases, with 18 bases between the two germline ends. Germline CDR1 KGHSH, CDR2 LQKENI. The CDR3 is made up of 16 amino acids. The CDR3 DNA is TGTGCCAGCTCAAGAGGAGGGGGAGGGAGAACAGATACGCAGTATTTT. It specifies CASSRGGGGRTDTQYF. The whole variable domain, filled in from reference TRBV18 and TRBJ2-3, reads NAGVMQNPRHLVRRRGQEARLRCSPMKGHSHVYWYRQLPEEGLKFMVYLQKENIIDESGMPKERFSAEFPKEGPSILRIQQVVRGDSAAYFCASSRGGGGRTDTQYFGPGTRLTVL.

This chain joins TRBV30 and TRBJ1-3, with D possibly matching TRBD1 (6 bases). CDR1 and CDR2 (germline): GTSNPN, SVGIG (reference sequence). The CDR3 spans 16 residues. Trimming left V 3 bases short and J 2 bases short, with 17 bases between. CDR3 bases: TGTGCCTGGAGGGCCCCAGGGGAAAGGGCTGGAAACACCATATATTTT. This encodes CAWRAPGERAGNTIYF.

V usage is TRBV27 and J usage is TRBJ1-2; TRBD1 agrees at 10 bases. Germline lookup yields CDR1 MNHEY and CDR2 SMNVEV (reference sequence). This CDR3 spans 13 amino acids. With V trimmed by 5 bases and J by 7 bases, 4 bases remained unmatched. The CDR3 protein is CASSLGQGGGYTF. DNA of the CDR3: TGTGCCAGCAGTCTTGGACAGGGGGGTGGCTACACCTTC.

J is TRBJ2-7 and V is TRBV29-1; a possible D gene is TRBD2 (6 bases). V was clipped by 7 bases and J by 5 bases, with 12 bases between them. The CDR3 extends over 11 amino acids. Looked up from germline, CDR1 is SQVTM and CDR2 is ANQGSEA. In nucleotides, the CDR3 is TGCAGCGCCTTTGGGGGGAACGAGCAGTACTTC. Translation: CSAFGGNEQYF.

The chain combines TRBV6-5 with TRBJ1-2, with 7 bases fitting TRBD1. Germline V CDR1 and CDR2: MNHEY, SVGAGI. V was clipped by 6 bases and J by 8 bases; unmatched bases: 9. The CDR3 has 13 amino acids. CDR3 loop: CASRIQGDRGYTF. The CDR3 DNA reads TGTGCCAGCAGGATTCAGGGGGACCGAGGCTACACCTTC.

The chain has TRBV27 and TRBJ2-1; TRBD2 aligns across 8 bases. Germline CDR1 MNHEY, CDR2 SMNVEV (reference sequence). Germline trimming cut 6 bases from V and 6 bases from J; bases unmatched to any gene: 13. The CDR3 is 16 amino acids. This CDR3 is CASRPEEREIGNEQFF. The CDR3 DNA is TGTGCCAGCAGACCTGAAGAGCGGGAGATCGGCAATGAGCAGTTCTTC.

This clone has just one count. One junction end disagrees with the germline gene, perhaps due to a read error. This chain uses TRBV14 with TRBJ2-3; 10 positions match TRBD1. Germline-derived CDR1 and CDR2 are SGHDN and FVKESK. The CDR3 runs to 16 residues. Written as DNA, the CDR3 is TGTGCCAGCAGACAAGCGGGGACAGGGGTCGCAGATACGCAGTATTTT. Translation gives CASRQAGTGVADTQYF. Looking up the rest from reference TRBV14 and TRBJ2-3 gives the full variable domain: EAGVTQFPSHSVIEKGQTVTLRCDPISGHDNLYWYRRVMGKEIKFLLHFVKESKQDESGMPNNRFLAERTGGTYSTLKVQPAELEDSGVYFCASRQAGTGVADTQYFGPGTRLTVL.

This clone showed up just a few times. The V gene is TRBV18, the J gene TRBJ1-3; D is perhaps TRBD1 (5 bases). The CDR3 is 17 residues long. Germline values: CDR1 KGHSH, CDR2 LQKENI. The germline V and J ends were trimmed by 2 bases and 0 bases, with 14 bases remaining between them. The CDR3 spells CASSPIDREASGNTIYF. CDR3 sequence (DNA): TGTGCCAGCTCACCAATAGACAGAGAAGCCTCTGGAAACACCATATATTTT.

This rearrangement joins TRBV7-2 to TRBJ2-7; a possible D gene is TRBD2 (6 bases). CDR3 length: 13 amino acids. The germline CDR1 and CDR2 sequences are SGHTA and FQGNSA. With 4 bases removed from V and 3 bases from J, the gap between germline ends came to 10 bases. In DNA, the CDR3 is TGTGCCAGCAGCTCGGACGGGGGCTACGAGCAGTACTTC. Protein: CASSSDGGYEQYF.

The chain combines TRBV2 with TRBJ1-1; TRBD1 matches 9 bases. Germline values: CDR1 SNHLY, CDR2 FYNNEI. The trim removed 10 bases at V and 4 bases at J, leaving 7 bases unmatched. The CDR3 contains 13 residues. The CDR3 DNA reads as TGTGCCATACTAGGGACAGGGACCACTGAAGCTTTCTTT. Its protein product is CAILGTGTTEAFF.

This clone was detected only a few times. The DNA for the CDR3 is TGTGCCAGCAGCCGGGTAAACAGGGGGCGCGGAAACACCATATATTTT. Its translation: CASSRVNRGRGNTIYF. J is TRBJ1-3 and V is TRBV14, with 9 bases that match TRBD1. The CDR3 sequence is 16 residues long. In germline, CDR1 is SGHDN, CDR2 FVKESK. Unmatched junction bases numbered 8, after V lost 4 bases and J lost 4 bases.

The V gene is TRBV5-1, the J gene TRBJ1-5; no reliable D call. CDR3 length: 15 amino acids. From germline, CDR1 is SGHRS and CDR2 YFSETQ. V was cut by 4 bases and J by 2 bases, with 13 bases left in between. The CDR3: CASSLDGGGNQPQHF. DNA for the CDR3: TGCGCCAGCAGCCTGGACGGTGGAGGCAATCAGCCCCAGCATTTT. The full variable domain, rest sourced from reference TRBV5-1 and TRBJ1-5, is KAGVTQTPRYLIKTRGQQVTLSCSPISGHRSVSWYQQTPGQGLQFLFEYFSETQRNKGNFPGRFSGRQFSNSRSEMNVSTLELGDSALYLCASSLDGGGNQPQHFGDGTRLSIL.

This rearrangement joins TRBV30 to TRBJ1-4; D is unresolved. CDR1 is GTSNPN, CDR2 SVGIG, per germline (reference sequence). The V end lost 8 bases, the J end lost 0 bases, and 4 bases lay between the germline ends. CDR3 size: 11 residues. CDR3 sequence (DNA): TGTGCCGGAGCAACTAATGAAAAACTGTTTTTT. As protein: CAGATNEKLFF.

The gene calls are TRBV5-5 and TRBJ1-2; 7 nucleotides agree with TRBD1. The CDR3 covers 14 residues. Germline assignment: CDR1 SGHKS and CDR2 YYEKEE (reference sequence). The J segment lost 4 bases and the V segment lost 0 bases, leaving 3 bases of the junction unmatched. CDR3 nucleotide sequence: TGTGCCAGCAGCTTGGTGGGGGACAGCTATGGCTACACCTTC. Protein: CASSLVGDSYGYTF.

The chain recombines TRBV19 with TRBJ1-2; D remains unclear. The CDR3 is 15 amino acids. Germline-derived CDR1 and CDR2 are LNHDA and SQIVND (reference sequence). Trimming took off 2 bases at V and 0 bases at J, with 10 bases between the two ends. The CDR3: CASSIRREANYGYTF. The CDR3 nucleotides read TGTGCCAGTAGTATACGCCGGGAAGCTAACTATGGCTACACCTTC.

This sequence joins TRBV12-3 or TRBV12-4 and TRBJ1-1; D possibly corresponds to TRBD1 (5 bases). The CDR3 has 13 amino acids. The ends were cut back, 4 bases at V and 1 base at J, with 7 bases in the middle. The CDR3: CASSWDSNTEAFF. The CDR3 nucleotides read TGTGCCAGCAGTTGGGACTCGAACACTGAAGCTTTCTTT.

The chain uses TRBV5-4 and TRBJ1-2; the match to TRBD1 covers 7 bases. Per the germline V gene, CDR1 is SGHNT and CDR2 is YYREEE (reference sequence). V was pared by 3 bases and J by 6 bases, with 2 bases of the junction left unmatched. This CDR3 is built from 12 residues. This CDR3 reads CASSWDSDGYTF. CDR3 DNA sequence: TGTGCCAGCAGCTGGGACAGTGATGGCTACACCTTC.

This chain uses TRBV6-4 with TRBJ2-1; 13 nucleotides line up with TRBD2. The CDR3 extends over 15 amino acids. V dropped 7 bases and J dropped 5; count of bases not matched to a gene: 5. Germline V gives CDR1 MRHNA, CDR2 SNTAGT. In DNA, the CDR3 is TGTGCCAGCATTTGGGGACTAGCGGGAAACAATGAGCAGTTCTTC. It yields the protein CASIWGLAGNNEQFF.

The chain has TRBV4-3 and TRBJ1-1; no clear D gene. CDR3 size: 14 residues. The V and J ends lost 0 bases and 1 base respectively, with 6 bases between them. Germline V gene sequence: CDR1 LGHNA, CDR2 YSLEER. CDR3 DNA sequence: TGCGCCAGCAGCCAAGACGAGTCGAACACTGAAGCTTTCTTT. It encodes CASSQDESNTEAFF.

The CDR3 nucleotides read TGTGCCAGCAGCAGGGGTAAGGAGCAGTTCTTC. As protein: CASSRGKEQFF. The J gene is TRBJ2-1, the V gene TRBV12-3 or TRBV12-4; possible D gene TRBD1, 6 bases. The CDR3 loop spans 11 amino acids. V was clipped by 6 bases and J by 10 bases, with 10 bases between them.

In DNA form, the CDR3 reads TGCACCAGCAGCCGTATTAAATACGAGCAGTACTTC. Its translation is CTSSRIKYEQYF. The chain combines TRBV1 with TRBJ2-7; no check of the table's D call, TRBD2, against the DNA was made. TRBV1 is noted as a pseudogene. The CDR3 is 12 residues long.